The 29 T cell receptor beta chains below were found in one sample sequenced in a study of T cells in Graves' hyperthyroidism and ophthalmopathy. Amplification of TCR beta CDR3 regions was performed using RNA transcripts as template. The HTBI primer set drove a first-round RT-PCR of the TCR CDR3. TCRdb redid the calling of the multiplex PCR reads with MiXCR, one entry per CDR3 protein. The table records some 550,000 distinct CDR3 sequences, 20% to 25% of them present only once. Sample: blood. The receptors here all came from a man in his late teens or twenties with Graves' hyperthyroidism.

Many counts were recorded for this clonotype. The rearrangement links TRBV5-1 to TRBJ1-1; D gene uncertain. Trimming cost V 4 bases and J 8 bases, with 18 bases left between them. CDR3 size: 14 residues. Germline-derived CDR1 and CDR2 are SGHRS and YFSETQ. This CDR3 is CASSREPVADEAFF. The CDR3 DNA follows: TGCGCCAGCAGCCGAGAACCGGTGGCCGACGAAGCTTTCTTT.

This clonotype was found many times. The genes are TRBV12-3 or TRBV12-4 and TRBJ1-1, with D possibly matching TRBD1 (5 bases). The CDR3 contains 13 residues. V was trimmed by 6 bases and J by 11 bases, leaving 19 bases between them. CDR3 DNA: TGTGCCAGCAGGGGACGCCCGGGAGGGGAGGCTTTCTTT. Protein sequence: CASRGRPGGEAFF.

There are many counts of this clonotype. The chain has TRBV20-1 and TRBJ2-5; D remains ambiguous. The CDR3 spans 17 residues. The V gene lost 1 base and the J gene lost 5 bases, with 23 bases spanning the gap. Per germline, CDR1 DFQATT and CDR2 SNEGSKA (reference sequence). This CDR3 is CSARGPGRPRLSETQYF. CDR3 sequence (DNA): TGCAGTGCTAGAGGGCCCGGGCGGCCCAGGCTGTCGGAGACCCAGTACTTC.

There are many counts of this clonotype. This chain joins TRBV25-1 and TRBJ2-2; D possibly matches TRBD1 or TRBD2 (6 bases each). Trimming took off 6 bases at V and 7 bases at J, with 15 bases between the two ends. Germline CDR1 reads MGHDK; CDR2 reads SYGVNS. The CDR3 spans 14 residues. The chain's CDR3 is CASRALGGGGELFF. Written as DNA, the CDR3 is TGTGCCAGCAGGGCCCTCGGAGGGGGCGGGGAGCTGTTTTTT.

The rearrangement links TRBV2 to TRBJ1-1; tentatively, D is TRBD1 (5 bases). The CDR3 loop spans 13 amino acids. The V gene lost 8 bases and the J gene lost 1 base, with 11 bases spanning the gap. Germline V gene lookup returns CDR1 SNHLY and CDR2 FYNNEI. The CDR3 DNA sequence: TGTGCCAGCCCCAGAGGGGAGAACACTGAAGCTTTCTTT. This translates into CASPRGENTEAFF.

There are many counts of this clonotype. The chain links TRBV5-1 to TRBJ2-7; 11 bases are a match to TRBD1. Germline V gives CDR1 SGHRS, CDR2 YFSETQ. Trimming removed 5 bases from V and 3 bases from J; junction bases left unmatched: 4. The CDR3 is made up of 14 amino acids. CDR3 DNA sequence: TGCGCCAGCAGAACCGGGACAGGGGGCTACGAGCAGTACTTC. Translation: CASRTGTGGYEQYF.

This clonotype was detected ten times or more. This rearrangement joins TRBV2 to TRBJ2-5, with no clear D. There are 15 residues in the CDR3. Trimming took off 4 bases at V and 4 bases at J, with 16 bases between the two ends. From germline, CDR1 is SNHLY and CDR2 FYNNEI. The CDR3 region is CASSVSLLLTETQYF. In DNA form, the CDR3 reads TGTGCCAGCAGTGTGAGCCTGCTTTTGACAGAGACCCAGTACTTC.

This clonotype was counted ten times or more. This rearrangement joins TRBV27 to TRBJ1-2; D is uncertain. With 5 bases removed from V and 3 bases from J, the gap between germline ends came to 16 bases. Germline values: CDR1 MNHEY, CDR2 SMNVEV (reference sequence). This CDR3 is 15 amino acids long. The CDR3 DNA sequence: TGTGCCAGCAGTCTCCACCCCCCCGAGGACTATGGCTACACCTTC. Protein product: CASSLHPPEDYGYTF.

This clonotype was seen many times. The CDR3 DNA is TGTGCCAGCAGCTTAGGGGGGGCCCTTTCCTACGAGCAGTACTTC. It codes for CASSLGGALSYEQYF. The gene calls are TRBV7-9 and TRBJ2-7; D could derive from TRBD1 or TRBD2 (6 bases each). Germline-derived CDR1 and CDR2 are SEHNR and FQNEAQ (reference sequence). Between the trimmed V and J ends, which lost 1 base and 1 base, there was a span of 11 bases. This CDR3 has 15 amino acids.

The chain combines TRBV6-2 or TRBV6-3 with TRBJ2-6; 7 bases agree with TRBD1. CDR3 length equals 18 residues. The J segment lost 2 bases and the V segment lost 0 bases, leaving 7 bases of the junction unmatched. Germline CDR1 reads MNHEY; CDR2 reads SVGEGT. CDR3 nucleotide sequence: TGTGCCAGCAGTTACTCGAGGCTTGACAGGGCTGGGGCCAACGTCCTGACTTTC. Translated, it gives CASSYSRLDRAGANVLTF.

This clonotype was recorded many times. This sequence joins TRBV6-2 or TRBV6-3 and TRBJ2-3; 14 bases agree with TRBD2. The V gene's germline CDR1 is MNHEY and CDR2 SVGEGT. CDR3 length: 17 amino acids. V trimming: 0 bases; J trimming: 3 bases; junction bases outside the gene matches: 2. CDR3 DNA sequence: TGTGCCAGCAGTTACTCGAGACTAGCGGGAGGGACAGATACGCAGTATTTT. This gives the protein CASSYSRLAGGTDTQYF.

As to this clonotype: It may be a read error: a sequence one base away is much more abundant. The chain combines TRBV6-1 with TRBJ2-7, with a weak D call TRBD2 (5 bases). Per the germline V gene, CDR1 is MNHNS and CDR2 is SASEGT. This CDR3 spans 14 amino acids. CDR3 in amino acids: CVSSQSLRGYEQYF. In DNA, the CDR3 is TGTGTCAGCAGCCAATCTCTCCGGGGCTACGAGCAGTACTTC.

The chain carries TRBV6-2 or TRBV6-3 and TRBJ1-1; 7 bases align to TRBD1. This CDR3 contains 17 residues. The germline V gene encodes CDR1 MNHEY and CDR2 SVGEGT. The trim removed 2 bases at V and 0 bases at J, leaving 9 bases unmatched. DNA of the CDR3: TGTGCCAGCAGTTACAGGTCTCCGGGACAGCTGAACACTGAAGCTTTCTTT. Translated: CASSYRSPGQLNTEAFF.

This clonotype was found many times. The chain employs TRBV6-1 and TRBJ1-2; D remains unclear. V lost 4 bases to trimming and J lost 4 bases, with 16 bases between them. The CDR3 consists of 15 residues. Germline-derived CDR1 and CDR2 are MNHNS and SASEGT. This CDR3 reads CASSANLIESYGYTF. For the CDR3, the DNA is TGTGCCAGCAGTGCCAATTTGATTGAGAGCTATGGCTACACCTTC.

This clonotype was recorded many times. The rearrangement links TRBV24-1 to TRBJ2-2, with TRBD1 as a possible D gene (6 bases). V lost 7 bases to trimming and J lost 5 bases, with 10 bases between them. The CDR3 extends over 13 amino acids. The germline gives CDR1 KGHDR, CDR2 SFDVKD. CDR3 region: CATSKQGTGELFF. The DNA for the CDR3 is TGTGCCACCAGCAAACAGGGAACCGGGGAGCTGTTTTTT.

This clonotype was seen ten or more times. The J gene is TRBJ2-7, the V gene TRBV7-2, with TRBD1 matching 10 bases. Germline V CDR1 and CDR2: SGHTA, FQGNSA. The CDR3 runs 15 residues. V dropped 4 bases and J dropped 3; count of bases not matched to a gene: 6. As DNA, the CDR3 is TGTGCCAGCAGCTCCTACCGGGACAGGGGCTACGAGCAGTACTTC. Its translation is CASSSYRDRGYEQYF.

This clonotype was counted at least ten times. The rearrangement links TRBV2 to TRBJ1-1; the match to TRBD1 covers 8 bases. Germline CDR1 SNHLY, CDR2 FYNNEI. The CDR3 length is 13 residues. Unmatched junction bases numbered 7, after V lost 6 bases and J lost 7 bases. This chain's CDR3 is CASRPDRVGEAFF. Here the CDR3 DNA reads TGTGCCAGCAGGCCGGACAGGGTCGGTGAAGCTTTCTTT.

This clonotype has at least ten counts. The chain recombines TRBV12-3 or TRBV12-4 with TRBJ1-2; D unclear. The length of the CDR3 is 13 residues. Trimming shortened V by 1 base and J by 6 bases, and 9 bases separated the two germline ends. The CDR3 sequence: CASSLGPADGYTF. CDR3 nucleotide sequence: TGTGCCAGCAGTTTAGGCCCAGCGGATGGCTACACCTTC.

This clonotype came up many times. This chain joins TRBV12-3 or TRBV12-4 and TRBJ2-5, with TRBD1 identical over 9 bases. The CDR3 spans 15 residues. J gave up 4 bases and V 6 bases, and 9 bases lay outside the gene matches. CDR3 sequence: CASRPGQGSAETQYF. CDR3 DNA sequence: TGTGCCAGCAGACCGGGACAGGGATCCGCAGAGACCCAGTACTTC.

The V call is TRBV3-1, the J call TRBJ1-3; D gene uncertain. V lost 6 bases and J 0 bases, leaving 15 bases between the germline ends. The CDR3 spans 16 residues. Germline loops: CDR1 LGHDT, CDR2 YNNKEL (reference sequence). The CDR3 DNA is TGTGCCAGCAGTGTCGGTGCAGCCGTCTCTGGAAACACCATATATTTT. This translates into CASSVGAAVSGNTIYF.

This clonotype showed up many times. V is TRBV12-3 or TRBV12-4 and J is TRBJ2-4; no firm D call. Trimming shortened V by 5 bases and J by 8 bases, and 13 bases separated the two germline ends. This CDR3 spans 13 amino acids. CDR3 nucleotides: TGTGCCAGCAGTCTAGGTTTTGGAGACATTCAGTACTTC. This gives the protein CASSLGFGDIQYF.

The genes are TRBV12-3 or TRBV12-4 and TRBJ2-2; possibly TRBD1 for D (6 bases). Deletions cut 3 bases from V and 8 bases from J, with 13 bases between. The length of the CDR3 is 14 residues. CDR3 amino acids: CASSLALGQGELFF. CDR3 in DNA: TGTGCCAGCAGTTTGGCCCTAGGACAGGGGGAGCTGTTTTTT.

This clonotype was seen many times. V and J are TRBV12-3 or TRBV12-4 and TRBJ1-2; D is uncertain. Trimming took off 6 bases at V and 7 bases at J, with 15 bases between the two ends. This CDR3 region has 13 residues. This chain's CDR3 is CASSLGPGGGYTF. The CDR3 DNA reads TGTGCCAGCAGCCTTGGCCCGGGCGGTGGCTACACCTTC.

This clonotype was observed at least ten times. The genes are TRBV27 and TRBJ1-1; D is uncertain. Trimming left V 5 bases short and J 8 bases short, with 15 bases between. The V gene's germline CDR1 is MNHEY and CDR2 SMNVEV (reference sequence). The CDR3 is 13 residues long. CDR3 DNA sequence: TGTGCCAGCAGTCCCCTGGGATGGGAGGAAGCTTTCTTT. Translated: CASSPLGWEEAFF.

The CDR3 sequence: CASSPTLSKWDTEAFF. Written as DNA, the CDR3 is TGTGCCAGCAGCCCGACACTCTCAAAATGGGACACTGAAGCTTTCTTT. The rearrangement joins TRBV28 to TRBJ1-1, with D unresolved. CDR3 length equals 16 residues. Germline lookup yields CDR1 MDHEN and CDR2 SYDVKM. Trimming cost V 6 bases and J 3 bases, with 20 bases left between them.

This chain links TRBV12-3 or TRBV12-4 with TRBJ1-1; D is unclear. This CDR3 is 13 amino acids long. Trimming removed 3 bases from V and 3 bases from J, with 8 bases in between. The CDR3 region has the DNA TGTGCCAGCAGTTTTGGCAGTGACACTGAAGCTTTCTTT. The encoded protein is CASSFGSDTEAFF.

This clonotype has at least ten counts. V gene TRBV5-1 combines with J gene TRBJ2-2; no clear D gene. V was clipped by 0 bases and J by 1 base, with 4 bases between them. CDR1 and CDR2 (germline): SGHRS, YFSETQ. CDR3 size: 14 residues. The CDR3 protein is CASSLVMNTGELFF. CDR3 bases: TGCGCCAGCAGCTTGGTAATGAACACCGGGGAGCTGTTTTTT.

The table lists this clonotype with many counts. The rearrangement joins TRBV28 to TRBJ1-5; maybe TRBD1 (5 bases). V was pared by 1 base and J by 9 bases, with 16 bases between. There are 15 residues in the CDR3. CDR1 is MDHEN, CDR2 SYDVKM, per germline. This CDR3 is CASSLSAGPSGPQHF. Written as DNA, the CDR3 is TGTGCCAGCAGTTTATCCGCGGGGCCCTCAGGGCCCCAGCATTTT.

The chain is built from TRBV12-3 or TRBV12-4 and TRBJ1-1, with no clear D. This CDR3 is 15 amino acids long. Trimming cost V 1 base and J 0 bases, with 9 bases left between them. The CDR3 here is CASSLGRNMNTEAFF. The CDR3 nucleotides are TGTGCCAGCAGTTTAGGTCGGAATATGAACACTGAAGCTTTCTTT.